The entry that follows covers one T cell receptor beta chain sequence. The data were obtained in a study of immune evolution from preneoplasia to lung adenocarcinoma. TCRdb's table, derived via immunoSEQ multiplex PCR, lists solely in-frame clones and lacks some. This table has more than 13,000 clones, roughly 78% appearing once. Germline CDR1 is SQVTM and CDR2 is ANQGSEA. This CDR3 region has 10 residues. The V end lost 8 bases, the J end lost 9 bases, and 11 bases lay between the germline ends. This TCR derives from a person aged 65-85 years with lung adenocarcinoma. The sequencing sample was made of FFPE minimally invasive lung adenocarcinoma tissue. This chain joins TRBV29-1 and TRBJ2-1; D is unresolved. In nucleotides, the CDR3 is TGCAGCTTCGAAACGGGTGAGCAGTTCTTC. As protein: CSFETGEQFF.